One and the same sample provided the 10 T cell receptor beta chains below, sequenced in a study of human CD8 memory T cell subsets. Investigators built TCR beta libraries using UMI-labeled 5' RACE. TCRdb re-called the 5' RACE reads and gives one entry per CDR3 protein, without DNA. The sample totals about 10,000 distinct CDR3 sequences; its top ten clones hold around 20%. Material for sequencing was CD8+ T cells from PBMCs. The receptors come from a human donor in good health.

The rearrangement joins TRBV19 to TRBJ2-1; TCRdb returns TRBD1, unconfirmable since there is no DNA. The length of the CDR3 is 13 residues. Germline V gives CDR1 LNHDA, CDR2 SQIVND (reference sequence). The CDR3 sequence: CASAWGLNNEQFF.

V and J are TRBV12-3 or TRBV12-4 and TRBJ1-5; the D gene TCRdb calls, TRBD1, cannot be checked with no DNA. CDR3 length equals 15 residues. CDR3 residues: CASRERDRLNQPQHF.

The chain joins TRBV2 to TRBJ1-2; absent DNA, TCRdb's TRBD1 call cannot be checked. This CDR3 spans 14 amino acids. CDR1 SNHLY and CDR2 FYNNEI come from the germline V gene. This CDR3 is CASSEPGANYGYTF.

The chain is built from TRBV18 and TRBJ1-1; the TCRdb D gene call, TRBD1, has no DNA to confirm it. CDR1 is KGHSH and CDR2 is LQKENI in the germline V gene. The CDR3 is made up of 15 amino acids. CDR3: CASSPDDRGGTEAFF.

This sequence joins TRBV29-1 and TRBJ2-7; TCRdb proposes TRBD1, but this gene call is untestable without DNA. The CDR3 totals 13 residues. CDR1 SQVTM and CDR2 ANQGSEA come from the germline V gene. This CDR3 is CSVDAGNSYEQYF.

The genes are TRBV3-1 and TRBJ2-3; absent DNA, TCRdb's TRBD2 call cannot be checked. CDR3 length: 16 amino acids. The V gene's germline CDR1 is LGHDT and CDR2 YNNKEL (reference sequence). CDR3 in amino acids: CASSRPRRGGQDTQYF.

The chain employs TRBV20-1 and TRBJ2-1; checking the TCRdb D call of TRBD1 is not possible without DNA. The germline CDR1 and CDR2 sequences are DFQATT and SNEGSKA (reference sequence). The CDR3 has 13 amino acids. CDR3 amino acids: CSARSYRGHEQFF.

The chain combines TRBV10-3 with TRBJ1-4; TCRdb's D call of TRBD1 is untestable without DNA. Per germline, CDR1 ENHRY and CDR2 SYGVKD. The CDR3 covers 17 residues. The CDR3 reads CAISESSQRTRNEKLFF.

The CDR3 spells CAWTLATSGRWYEQYF. J is TRBJ2-7 and V is TRBV30; the TCRdb call, TRBD2, lacks DNA for checking. The CDR3 sequence is 16 residues long. CDR1 is GTSNPN and CDR2 is SVGIG in the germline V gene (reference sequence).

The CDR3 here is CASSPHVGDEQFF. The V and J genes are TRBV7-2 and TRBJ2-1; TCRdb's D gene call, TRBD1, goes unchecked for lack of DNA. Germline-derived CDR1 and CDR2 are SGHTA and FQGNSA. This CDR3 has 13 amino acids.